The 28 T cell receptor beta chains below were found in one sample sequenced in a study of blood T cell repertoires in COVID-19. Clones were read by immunoSEQ multiplex PCR, and TCRdb kept only the in-frame ones, dropping some. The repertoire holds around 100,000 clones, with almost 80% as singletons. Sequencing was done on a sample of peripheral blood. These receptor sequences come from a man aged 65 to 85 with active or convalescent COVID-19.

V is TRBV28 and J is TRBJ1-6, with D possibly TRBD1 on 6 matching bases. Trimming removed 0 bases from V and 1 base from J, with 13 bases in between. The CDR3 totals 18 residues. Germline V gene data show CDR1 as MDHEN and CDR2 as SYDVKM. DNA of the CDR3: TGTGCCAGCAGTTTATGGCCGGGGGGCGCGTCCTATAATTCACCCCTCCACTTT. As protein: CASSLWPGGASYNSPLHF.

This clone was seen just once. The chain combines TRBV19 with TRBJ1-2, with 8 nucleotides matching TRBD1. This CDR3 has 16 amino acids. Germline V gives CDR1 LNHDA, CDR2 SQIVND (reference sequence). Trimming took 2 bases from V and 7 from J; bases not matched to a gene: 12. This CDR3 is CASSITQKGQGGGYTF. DNA for the CDR3: TGTGCCAGTAGTATAACCCAAAAAGGACAGGGCGGTGGCTACACCTTC.

This chain connects TRBV12-3 or TRBV12-4 to TRBJ2-6, with D perhaps TRBD1 (5 bases). This CDR3 is built from 13 residues. DNA of the CDR3: TGTGCGGGTGGCAGGGCTGGGGCCAACGTCCTGACTTTC. Its translation is CAGGRAGANVLTF.

This rearrangement joins TRBV2 to TRBJ2-1, with a tentative D call TRBD1 (6 bases). The V gene's germline CDR1 is SNHLY and CDR2 FYNNEI. The CDR3 runs 15 residues. V was shortened by 2 bases and J by 4 bases, with 12 bases between the two germline ends. The CDR3 nucleotides read TGTGCCAGCAGTGAATGGGACACTTTTTACAATGAGCAGTTCTTC. Amino acid sequence: CASSEWDTFYNEQFF. The entire variable domain, with the rest obtained from reference TRBV2 and TRBJ2-1, is as follows: EPEVTQTPSHQVTQMGQEVILRCVPISNHLYFYWYRQILGQKVEFLVSFYNNEISEKSEIFDDQFSVERPDGSNFTLKIRSTKLEDSAMYFCASSEWDTFYNEQFFGPGTRLTVL.

The chain joins TRBV12-3 or TRBV12-4 to TRBJ1-2, with D perhaps matching TRBD1 (5 bases). There are 12 residues in the CDR3. Trimming took 10 bases from V and 7 from J, leaving 16 bases between them. The CDR3, as DNA: TGTGCCACCCTGGGGGGAGTCGGTGGCTACACCTTC. Amino acids: CATLGGVGGYTF.

The chain has TRBV7-9 and TRBJ2-1; 8 bases match TRBD2. The CDR3 runs 16 residues. Germline-derived CDR1 and CDR2 are SEHNR and FQNEAQ (reference sequence). Unmatched junction bases numbered 10, after V lost 5 bases and J lost 4 bases. CDR3 residues: CASSPPAGVGYNEQFF. CDR3 sequence (DNA): TGTGCCAGCAGCCCCCCAGCGGGAGTGGGGTACAATGAGCAGTTCTTC.

The CDR3 sequence is CASSVDQDSGNTIYF. The DNA for the CDR3 is TGTGCCAGCAGCGTAGACCAGGACTCTGGAAACACCATATATTTT. This chain joins TRBV9 and TRBJ1-3; D unresolved. The CDR3 consists of 15 residues. CDR1 is SGDLS, CDR2 YYNGEE, per germline. The V gene lost 0 bases and the J gene lost 0 bases, with 7 bases spanning the gap.

V gene TRBV7-9 combines with J gene TRBJ1-1; no firm D call. CDR1 is SEHNR, CDR2 FQNEAQ, per germline (reference sequence). The CDR3 is 14 residues long. V lost 5 bases, J lost 5 bases, and 15 bases lay in between. The CDR3 here is CASSRSSVGTEAFF. In DNA form, the CDR3 reads TGTGCCAGCAGCCGAAGTAGCGTGGGAACTGAAGCTTTCTTT.

The table lists this clone with many counts. The chain recombines TRBV5-6 with TRBJ1-5; no clear D. The CDR3 spans 14 residues. CDR1 and CDR2 from the germline V gene are SGHDT and YYEEEE. V was shortened by 0 bases and J by 3 bases, with 7 bases between the two germline ends. The chain's CDR3 is CASSLGQDNQPQHF. CDR3 sequence (DNA): TGTGCCAGCAGCTTGGGACAAGACAATCAGCCCCAGCATTTT.

This chain links TRBV3-1 (or the pseudogene TRBV3-2) with TRBJ2-3; 10 bases are shared with TRBD1. V was pared by 7 bases and J by 2 bases, with 6 bases of the junction left unmatched. Germline CDR1 reads LGHDT; CDR2 reads YNNKEL (reference sequence). The CDR3 is 15 residues long. This chain's CDR3 is CASTPGQGTTDTQYF. The CDR3 bases are TGTGCCAGCACCCCGGGACAGGGGACCACAGATACGCAGTATTTT.

Notes on this clone: The same CDR3 can be traced to other DNA sequences in this sample. The chain joins TRBV2 to TRBJ2-3; 11 bases match TRBD2. V lost 4 bases to trimming and J lost 1 base; unmatched junction nucleotides: 1. This CDR3 region has 15 residues. CDR1 and CDR2 (germline): SNHLY, FYNNEI. CDR3 bases: TGTGCCAGCAGTGTACTAGCGGGGGGCACAGATACGCAGTATTTT. Amino acids: CASSVLAGGTDTQYF.

The genes are TRBV6-5 and TRBJ2-2; 7 bases are shared with TRBD1. This CDR3 comprises 15 residues. Germline CDR1 is MNHEY and CDR2 is SVGAGI. Germline trimming cut 0 bases from V and 5 bases from J; bases unmatched to any gene: 3. The CDR3 loop reads CASSYSNRGTGELFF. CDR3 nucleotide sequence: TGTGCCAGCAGTTACTCTAACAGGGGTACCGGGGAGCTGTTTTTT.

V is TRBV20-1 and J is TRBJ2-5; D is possibly TRBD2 (6 bases). Looked up from germline, CDR1 is DFQATT and CDR2 is SNEGSKA (reference sequence). Trimming took off 7 bases at V and 2 bases at J, with 8 bases between the two ends. The length of the CDR3 is 11 residues. The CDR3 here is CSGTIQETQYF. CDR3 DNA: TGCAGTGGGACTATTCAAGAGACCCAGTACTTC.

This chain links TRBV4-3 with TRBJ1-1, with TRBD1 identical over 9 bases. This CDR3 is 14 amino acids long. Germline V gives CDR1 LGHNA, CDR2 YSLEER. The ends lost 3 bases at V and 7 bases at J; junction bases unmatched: 6. DNA for the CDR3: TGCGCCAGCAGCCATGGGACAGGGCTGGGTGAAGCTTTCTTT. Its protein is CASSHGTGLGEAFF.

The rearrangement joins TRBV25-1 to TRBJ2-3; the match to TRBD2 covers 10 bases. The CDR3 totals 15 residues. Trimming took 3 bases from V and 4 from J; bases not matched to a gene: 4. CDR1 and CDR2 from the germline V gene are MGHDK and SYGVNS. The chain's CDR3 is CASSDRLAGADTQYF. The CDR3 nucleotides are TGTGCCAGCAGTGACCGACTAGCGGGCGCAGATACGCAGTATTTT.

V usage is TRBV30 and J usage is TRBJ1-2; 7 nucleotides line up with TRBD1. Germline assignment: CDR1 GTSNPN and CDR2 SVGIG (reference sequence). V trimming: 2 bases; J trimming: 4 bases; junction bases outside the gene matches: 7. The CDR3 extends over 14 amino acids. In DNA, the CDR3 is TGTGCCTGGAGTAAGGACAGGTTGTTCTATGGCTACACCTTC. It codes for CAWSKDRLFYGYTF.

The chain joins TRBV12-3 or TRBV12-4 to TRBJ1-1, with D perhaps TRBD1 (6 bases). V was pared by 0 bases and J by 8 bases, with 7 bases between. The CDR3 spans 12 residues. CDR3 nucleotide sequence: TGTGCCAGCAGTTTAGCCAGGGGAGAAGCTTTCTTT. Translating it yields CASSLARGEAFF.

This rearrangement joins TRBV10-3 to TRBJ2-3; D ambiguous. Trimming stripped 3 bases from V and 2 bases from J, with 3 bases between. The CDR3 extends over 12 amino acids. Germline values: CDR1 ENHRY, CDR2 SYGVKD. The CDR3 protein is CAISDYTDTQYF. The CDR3, as DNA: TGTGCCATCAGTGACTACACAGATACGCAGTATTTT.

This chain uses TRBV24-1 with TRBJ1-2; D unclear. V lost 5 bases to trimming and J lost 8 bases, with 11 bases between them. The CDR3 runs 12 residues. CDR1 and CDR2 (germline): KGHDR, SFDVKD. As DNA, the CDR3 is TGTGCCACCAGTGGAGCAGGTTCCGGCTACACCTTC. Protein product: CATSGAGSGYTF.

The V gene is TRBV5-4, the J gene TRBJ2-5; maybe TRBD2 (7 bases). There are 17 residues in the CDR3. CDR1 and CDR2 from the germline V gene are SGHNT and YYREEE (reference sequence). The V gene lost 4 bases and the J gene lost 5 bases, with 24 bases spanning the gap. In DNA, the CDR3 is TGTGCCAGCAGCCTGGGTGGGGGGGGCGTGACTCGGGAGACCCAGTACTTC. This sequence encodes CASSLGGGGVTRETQYF.

This clone was picked up a small number of times. The chain recombines TRBV27 with TRBJ1-5; maybe TRBD1 (5 bases). The CDR3 has 13 amino acids. Trimming cost V 5 bases and J 7 bases, with 12 bases left between them. Germline-derived CDR1 and CDR2 are MNHEY and SMNVEV (reference sequence). The CDR3 DNA sequence: TGTGCCAGCAGTACAGGTCTGGAACAGCCCCAGCATTTT. This encodes CASSTGLEQPQHF.

This chain joins TRBV7-2 and TRBJ1-6; TRBD1 matches at 7 bases. Trimming took 5 bases from V and 1 from J; bases not matched to a gene: 5. The CDR3 loop spans 16 amino acids. CDR1 SGHTA and CDR2 FQGNSA come from the germline V gene. The CDR3 nucleotides read TGTGCCAGCAGCCTCCGACAGGGATCCTATAATTCACCCCTCCACTTT. It specifies CASSLRQGSYNSPLHF.

The chain combines TRBV4-2 with TRBJ2-1; TRBD2 matches 9 bases. V was pared by 0 bases and J by 2 bases, with 8 bases of the junction left unmatched. Germline CDR1 is LGHNA and CDR2 is YNFKEQ. The CDR3 has 18 amino acids. The CDR3 coding sequence is TGTGCCAGCAGCCAAGATCGGGGGGCGGGAGGGCCCTACAATGAGCAGTTCTTC. Residues: CASSQDRGAGGPYNEQFF.

This clone was observed at least ten times. The rearrangement joins TRBV7-9 to TRBJ2-1; TRBD2 aligns across 8 bases. CDR1 is SEHNR, CDR2 FQNEAQ, per germline (reference sequence). The CDR3 length is 14 residues. The junction had 8 bases not matched to a gene; V was cut back by 5 bases and J by 8 bases. CDR3 bases: TGTGCCAGCAGCCTCGGACTAGCCCCCGATGAGCAGTTCTTC. This translates into CASSLGLAPDEQFF.

The gene calls are TRBV28 and TRBJ2-1; D is perhaps TRBD2 (6 bases). This CDR3 region has 13 residues. With 3 bases removed from V and 7 bases from J, the gap between germline ends came to 10 bases. Looked up from germline, CDR1 is MDHEN and CDR2 is SYDVKM. The CDR3, as DNA: TGTGCCAGCAGTTTTTCAGGGACTAATGAGCAGTTCTTC. Its translation is CASSFSGTNEQFF. Variable domain in full (rest from reference TRBV28 and TRBJ2-1): DVKVTQSSRYLVKRTGEKVFLECVQDMDHENMFWYRQDPGLGLRLIYFSYDVKMKEKGDIPEGYSVSREKKERFSLILESASTNQTSMYLCASSFSGTNEQFFGPGTRLTVL.

The chain is built from TRBV3-1 (or the pseudogene TRBV3-2) and TRBJ2-6, with a weak D call TRBD1 (5 bases). The CDR3 has 17 amino acids. Germline V lookup: CDR1 LGHDT, CDR2 YNNKEL (reference sequence). Trimming pared 3 bases from V and 2 bases from J, leaving 14 bases between. The CDR3 is CASSQDVVGAGANVLTF. Here the CDR3 DNA reads TGTGCCAGCAGCCAGGATGTGGTAGGGGCTGGGGCCAACGTCCTGACTTTC.

This clone was counted between two and nine times. Other DNA sequences in the same sample also yield this CDR3. The chain recombines TRBV5-3 with TRBJ2-1, with 7 bases lining up with TRBD2. TRBV5-3 is annotated as an ORF whose role is uncertain. V lost 0 bases to trimming and J lost 4 bases; unmatched junction nucleotides: 4. There are 15 residues in the CDR3. The CDR3 DNA reads TGTGCCAGAAGCTTGGGGCTGGGGGGGTACAATGAGCAGTTCTTC. It specifies CARSLGLGGYNEQFF.

The J gene is TRBJ2-2, the V gene TRBV27; 9 bases line up with TRBD1. This CDR3 has 17 amino acids. Germline V gene data show CDR1 as MNHEY and CDR2 as SMNVEV (reference sequence). J was trimmed by 1 base and V by 6 bases; bases with no gene match: 9. The CDR3 coding sequence is TGTGCCAGCAGGCCCGGGCGGGGACAGGGGAACACCGGGGAGCTGTTTTTT. This encodes CASRPGRGQGNTGELFF.